This T cell receptor beta chain was retrieved from a study of beta chain features in type 1 diabetes. Study-level results: Moderately but significantly shorter TCRB CDR3s were found in Type 1 diabetes patients in all four CD4+ subsets.

Sequenced material consisted of expressed TCRB transcripts (all of the isolated RNA was reverse transcribed). Method: immunoSEQ multiplex PCR; TCRdb's copy keeps in-frame clones and lacks some. This sample has around 250,000 clones; approximately 14% occur once, and the top ten carry just under 0.02%. This clone appeared a few times. As yet, its antigen is unknown. This receptor was taken from a man in his thirties or forties with type 1 diabetes. What was sequenced was naive CD4+ T cells from blood.

The CDR3 DNA is TGTGCCAGCAGCTTGGATAGGGGAGAGCAGTTCTTC. It specifies CASSLDRGEQFF. This chain links TRBV5-4 with TRBJ2-1, with TRBD1 as a possible D gene (5 bases). The ends were cut back, 0 bases at V and 10 bases at J, with 8 bases in the middle. The CDR3 has 12 residues. Germline V gene lookup returns CDR1 SGHNT and CDR2 YYREEE (reference sequence). Looking up the rest from reference TRBV5-4 and TRBJ2-1 gives the full variable domain: ETGVTQSPTHLIKTRGQQVTLRCSSQSGHNTVSWYQQALGQGPQFIFQYYREEENGRGNFPPRFSGLQFPNYSSELNVNALELDDSALYLCASSLDRGEQFFGPGTRLTVL.